The 19 T cell receptor beta chains in this list originate from one sample, sequenced in a study of CD8 T cells in Susac syndrome. RNA amounts of roughly 0.5 to 1 ug underwent reverse transcription with random hexamers. One entry per CDR3 protein results from TCRdb running MiXCR on the immunoSEQ multiplex PCR reads. The table includes 150,000 to 200,000 distinct CDR3 sequences, roughly nine tenths detected once. The sample was CD4+ T cells from PBMCs. The receptors stem from a human donor with Susac syndrome.

This clonotype was recorded once. The rearrangement uses TRBV2 and TRBJ1-1; 8 positions match TRBD1. V was clipped by 11 bases and J by 3 bases; unmatched bases: 5. In germline, CDR1 is SNHLY, CDR2 FYNNEI. This CDR3 is 12 amino acids long. The CDR3 loop reads CASSTGDTEAFF. The DNA for the CDR3 is TGTGCCTCATCGACAGGGGACACTGAAGCTTTCTTT.

The chain couples TRBV7-3 to TRBJ2-1; TRBD2 agrees at 8 bases. Germline CDR1 reads SGHTA; CDR2 reads FQGTGA. The CDR3 has 15 amino acids. Trimming took 5 bases from V and 0 from J; bases not matched to a gene: 3. The CDR3 spells CASSAGTSSYNEQFF. The CDR3 coding sequence is TGTGCCAGCAGCGCCGGGACTAGCTCCTACAATGAGCAGTTCTTC.

The chain is built from TRBV30 and TRBJ1-6, with D possibly matching TRBD1 (5 bases). The CDR3 sequence is 14 residues long. Germline V lookup: CDR1 GTSNPN, CDR2 SVGIG (reference sequence). V lost 1 base, J lost 4 bases, and 8 bases lay in between. The CDR3 sequence is CAWSEGRYNSPLHF. In DNA form, the CDR3 reads TGTGCCTGGAGTGAGGGACGGTATAATTCACCCCTCCACTTT.

This clonotype was picked up a small number of times. A read error may produce the germline difference seen at one junction end. This chain uses TRBV6-5 with TRBJ1-2; TRBD1 is a possible D gene (6 bases). The germline V gene encodes CDR1 MNHEY and CDR2 SVGAGI. This CDR3 is built from 14 residues. The CDR3, as DNA: TGTGCCAGCAGTTTAGGGGGAATTAGCTATGGCTACCCCTTC. Residues: CASSLGGISYGYPF.

V and J are TRBV9 and TRBJ2-1; TRBD1 matches at 7 bases. Per the germline V gene, CDR1 is SGDLS and CDR2 is YYNGEE. This CDR3 has 15 residues. J was trimmed by 1 base and V by 0 bases; bases with no gene match: 1. CDR3 nucleotide sequence: TGTGCCAGCAGCGTAGGCAGGGGGTCCTACAATGAGCAGTTCTTC. Translated: CASSVGRGSYNEQFF.

The chain uses TRBV6-6 and TRBJ2-3; 15 bases match TRBD2. The V and J ends lost 2 bases and 10 bases, in that order; junction bases with no gene match: 4. Germline CDR1 is MNHNY and CDR2 is SVGAGI (reference sequence). The CDR3 runs to 15 residues. CDR3 in DNA: TGTGCCAGCAGTTACCCAGGACTAGCGGGGGGGGCGCAGTATTTT. Its protein product is CASSYPGLAGGAQYF.

The chain has TRBV9 and TRBJ2-1, with 10 bases fitting TRBD2. Germline lookup yields CDR1 SGDLS and CDR2 YYNGEE. Unmatched junction bases numbered 15, after V lost 0 bases and J lost 6 bases. This CDR3 comprises 19 residues. The CDR3 protein is CASSVASGIAGGFVNEQFF. CDR3 DNA sequence: TGTGCCAGCAGCGTAGCTTCAGGGATAGCGGGAGGATTTGTCAATGAGCAGTTCTTC. Combining the CDR3 with reference TRBV9 and TRBJ2-1 gives the whole variable domain DSGVTQTPKHLITATGQRVTLRCSPRSGDLSVYWYQQSLDQGLQFLIQYYNGEERAKGNILERFSAQQFPDLHSELNLSSLELGDSALYFCASSVASGIAGGFVNEQFFGPGTRLTVL.

V is TRBV7-9 and J is TRBJ1-6, with TRBD1 matching 9 bases. V trimming: 5 bases; J trimming: 5 bases; junction bases outside the gene matches: 13. This CDR3 has 18 amino acids. Germline CDR1 and CDR2: SEHNR and FQNEAQ (reference sequence). The chain's CDR3 is CASSRAGTGTANNSPLHF. In DNA form, the CDR3 reads TGTGCCAGCAGCCGCGCCGGGACAGGGACCGCGAATAATTCACCCCTCCACTTT.

This clonotype appeared once. The CDR3 DNA reads TGTGCCAGCAGCCTACTTGACAGCTCCTACGAGCAGTACTTC. Protein sequence: CASSLLDSSYEQYF. The chain has TRBV9 and TRBJ2-7; weak D call: TRBD1 (5 bases). V was pared by 4 bases and J by 0 bases, with 11 bases between. The CDR3 contains 14 residues. Germline V gene sequence: CDR1 SGDLS, CDR2 YYNGEE.

Comments on this clonotype: One end of the junction is discordant with germline, which a read error may explain. V is TRBV20-1 and J is TRBJ2-3, with 7 bases aligning to TRBD1. Germline lookup yields CDR1 DFQATT and CDR2 SNEGSKA (reference sequence). The CDR3 runs to 13 residues. CDR3 sequence reads: CSVRGGPTDTQYF. Written as DNA, the CDR3 is TGCAGTGTTAGAGGGGGCCCCACAGATACGCAGTATTTT.

The chain joins TRBV9 to TRBJ1-1; perhaps TRBD1 as D (6 bases). The germline V gene has CDR1 SGDLS and CDR2 YYNGEE. The CDR3 runs 13 residues. Trimming removed 5 bases from V and 1 base from J, with 9 bases in between. The DNA of the CDR3 is TGTGCCAGCAGTCAGACAGGGAACACTGAAGCTTTCTTT. It codes for CASSQTGNTEAFF. Full variable domain (remainder filled in from reference TRBV9 and TRBJ1-1): DSGVTQTPKHLITATGQRVTLRCSPRSGDLSVYWYQQSLDQGLQFLIQYYNGEERAKGNILERFSAQQFPDLHSELNLSSLELGDSALYFCASSQTGNTEAFFGQGTRLTVV.

The chain employs TRBV12-3 or TRBV12-4 and TRBJ1-3, with no clear D. The CDR3 loop spans 14 amino acids. The V gene lost 6 bases and the J gene lost 1 base, with 10 bases spanning the gap. The CDR3 loop reads CASRGSNSGNTIYF. The CDR3 nucleotides are TGTGCCAGCAGGGGCTCGAATTCTGGAAACACCATATATTTT.

This rearrangement joins TRBV19 to TRBJ1-1; D unclear. The CDR3 runs to 15 residues. Germline-derived CDR1 and CDR2 are LNHDA and SQIVND (reference sequence). Between the trimmed V and J ends, which lost 4 bases and 2 bases, there was a span of 14 bases. The CDR3 bases are TGTGCCAGTAGTACCCCGTGGACGGGAAACACTGAAGCTTTCTTT. Translating gives CASSTPWTGNTEAFF.

The gene calls are TRBV25-1 and TRBJ1-5, with D perhaps TRBD1 (5 bases). CDR3 length: 13 residues. Trimming removed 6 bases at V and 0 bases at J, with 6 bases between. Germline values: CDR1 MGHDK, CDR2 SYGVNS. DNA of the CDR3: TGTGCCAGCAGAGGACATAGCAATCAGCCCCAGCATTTT. Translated: CASRGHSNQPQHF.

The chain combines TRBV7-3 with TRBJ1-4; a weak D match, TRBD1 (5 bases). The germline V gene encodes CDR1 SGHTA and CDR2 FQGTGA. The CDR3 totals 13 residues. Trimming removed 3 bases at V and 8 bases at J, with 10 bases between. The DNA of the CDR3 is TGTGCCAGCAGCTTGACAGTGGGGGAAAAACTGTTTTTT. Protein product: CASSLTVGEKLFF.

The chain joins TRBV29-1 to TRBJ1-2, with TRBD1 identical over 9 bases. Germline CDR1 SQVTM, CDR2 ANQGSEA. Trimming took 7 bases from V and 4 from J; bases not matched to a gene: 4. The CDR3 length is 12 residues. CDR3 DNA sequence: TGCAGCGGCGGGGGACAGGGCTATGGCTACACCTTC. The encoded protein is CSGGGQGYGYTF.

The rearrangement uses TRBV7-9 and TRBJ1-1, with 7 bases identical to TRBD1. The germline V gene has CDR1 SEHNR and CDR2 FQNEAQ (reference sequence). The J segment lost 6 bases and the V segment lost 1 base, leaving 20 bases of the junction unmatched. The CDR3 runs 19 residues. CDR3 in DNA: TGTGCCAGCAGCTTAGTCTTTTCAGGTGAGACAGGGCCGATCGCTGAAGCTTTCTTT. Its protein product is CASSLVFSGETGPIAEAFF.

The rearrangement uses TRBV30 and TRBJ1-5; TRBD1 might be the D (6 bases). V lost 0 bases and J lost 7, with 16 bases in between. In germline, CDR1 is GTSNPN, CDR2 SVGIG (reference sequence). The CDR3 contains 15 residues. Written as DNA, the CDR3 is TGTGCCTGGAGTGTTTGGGGAGGGGGGAGACAGCCCCAGCATTTT. Its translation is CAWSVWGGGRQPQHF.

The V call is TRBV12-3 or TRBV12-4, the J call TRBJ2-7, with D unclear. The CDR3 spans 13 residues. V lost 4 bases to trimming and J lost 4 bases, with 11 bases between them. CDR3 DNA sequence: TGTGCCAGCAGTTCTGGTCAAGTGTACGAGCAGTACTTC. Protein product: CASSSGQVYEQYF.